This T cell receptor beta chain is drawn from a study of human T cells and chemical hapten exposure. The CDR3 sequence is 16 residues long. CDR1 and CDR2 (germline): MDHEN, SYDVKM. Stated time point: patch test 3, about 24 weeks after DPC sensitization. Treatment noted: therapeutic diphenylcyclopropenone sensitization with weekly scalp DPC. This clonotype occurred many times. One end of the junction varies from germline; a read error may be responsible. TCRdb analysed the RACE reads with MiXCR anew, one entry per CDR3 protein. The sample holds roughly 60,000 distinct CDR3 sequences, over 10% seen once.

The genes are TRBV28 and TRBJ1-6, with TRBD1 as a possible D gene (5 bases). This specimen was whole blood, taken in connection with sensitization to the hapten diphenylcyclopropenone (DPC). This receptor was identified in a man between 25 and 39 years old with alopecia areata. Some clones in this sample may be carry-over from other donors' samples. The CDR3 region is CASSRTGASFNSPLHF. In DNA form, the CDR3 reads TGTGCCAGCAGTCGAACAGGCGCGTCCTTTAATTCACCCCTCCACTTT.